This T cell receptor (beta chain) came from a study of CD8+CD57+ T cells in acquired aplastic anemia. Study as a whole: An average of about 3.4 ug of DNA was obtained from sorted CD4+ and CD8+ cells. Study observations and caveats: Patients and controls shared twenty-nine CD8+ CDR3 sequences, which appeared highly expressed in patients and within their immunodominant clones.

A remark on this clonotype: Its specificity is unknown.

CDR3 length equals 13 residues. The V gene's germline CDR1 is SQVTM and CDR2 ANQGSEA. With 3 bases removed from V and 0 bases from J, the gap between germline ends came to 8 bases. Patients chosen for sequencing had shown CD8+CD57+ cell expansion by flow cytometry. At the time of blood sampling, patients had not yet received any therapy. Researchers used genomic DNA as the template to profile TCR beta VDJ and CDR3. TCRdb re-called the reads with MiXCR, one entry per CDR3 protein. The table records more than 150,000 distinct CDR3 sequences, approximately 52% of them present only once. The sequence was collected from a human donor with aplastic anemia. The chain has TRBV29-1 and TRBJ2-5, with D unclear. The sequenced sample was sorted CD4+, CD8+, or CD8+CD57+ T cells (not recorded which) from PBMCs. The CDR3 here is CSVDSLDQETQYF. The CDR3 DNA sequence: TGCAGCGTTGATTCCCTAGACCAAGAGACCCAGTACTTC.